Below, one TCR beta chain is given with its context. The data originate from a study of T cells in Graves' hyperthyroidism and ophthalmopathy. The investigators amplified TCR beta CDR3 regions from RNA transcripts. In the first-round RT-PCR of the TCR CDR3, the HTBI primer set was used. TCRdb analysed the multiplex PCR reads with MiXCR anew, one entry per CDR3 protein. Among around 610,000 distinct CDR3 sequences listed, 14% to 15% were seen once. The CDR3 runs 16 residues. The J segment lost 0 bases and the V segment lost 3 bases, leaving 4 bases of the junction unmatched. Per germline, CDR1 KGHSH and CDR2 LQKENI.

The chain joins TRBV18 to TRBJ2-5; 10 positions match TRBD2. This clonotype was obtained from a woman in her thirties or forties with Graves' ophthalmopathy. The specimen sequenced was blood. CDR3 amino acids: CASSPRGTSDQETQYF. DNA of the CDR3: TGTGCCAGCTCACCCCGGGGGACTAGCGACCAAGAGACCCAGTACTTC.